One sample yielded the 8 T cell receptor beta chains listed below, sequenced in a study of early T cells in non-severe SARS-CoV-2 infection. One entry per CDR3 protein, called by TCRdb with MiXCR from the 5' RACE reads. The sample includes some 77,000 distinct CDR3 sequences, 5% of them seen just once. The sequenced sample was whole blood, obtained at baseline. Every receptor here comes from an adult who was a healthcare worker with PCR-confirmed SARS-CoV-2 infection or an uninfected control (not recorded which).

The sample holds many counts of this clonotype. The V gene is TRBV28, the J gene TRBJ2-7; 10 nucleotides align to TRBD2. CDR3 length: 15 amino acids. CDR1 and CDR2 from the germline V gene are MDHEN and SYDVKM. The V segment lost 6 bases and the J segment 1 base; nucleotides outside the gene matches: 6. CDR3 region: CASRPSGRSSYEQYF. The CDR3 DNA reads as TGTGCCAGCAGACCTAGCGGGAGAAGTTCCTACGAGCAGTACTTC.

At least ten counts were recorded for this clonotype. The chain uses TRBV7-9 and TRBJ2-5; 7 nucleotides agree with TRBD1. Trimming took 5 bases from V and 1 from J; bases not matched to a gene: 4. The germline V gene has CDR1 SEHNR and CDR2 FQNEAQ (reference sequence). This CDR3 has 14 amino acids. CDR3 bases: TGTGCCAGCAGCCCTGACAGGGCCCAAGAGACCCAGTACTTC. Translation: CASSPDRAQETQYF.

This clonotype appeared a few times. This rearrangement joins TRBV7-9 to TRBJ2-3, with D perhaps TRBD1 (6 bases). Per germline, CDR1 SEHNR and CDR2 FQNEAQ (reference sequence). Trimming took off 5 bases at V and 4 bases at J, with 13 bases between the two ends. The CDR3 consists of 14 residues. The CDR3 sequence: CASSPRTVSDTQYF. Here the CDR3 DNA reads TGTGCCAGCAGCCCAAGGACAGTTTCAGATACGCAGTATTTT. Full variable domain (rest looked up from reference TRBV7-9 and TRBJ2-3): DTGVSQNPRHKITKRGQNVTFRCDPISEHNRLYWYRQTLGQGPEFLTYFQNEAQLEKSRLLSDRFSAERPKGSFSTLEIQRTEQGDSAMYLCASSPRTVSDTQYFGPGTRLTVL.

The chain recombines TRBV18 with TRBJ2-1; tentatively, D is TRBD2 (6 bases). V was cut by 5 bases and J by 4 bases, with 9 bases left in between. The CDR3 is 13 residues long. Germline V lookup: CDR1 KGHSH, CDR2 LQKENI. The CDR3 protein is CASSMDYYNEQFF. The CDR3 DNA follows: TGTGCCAGCTCAATGGACTATTACAATGAGCAGTTCTTC.

This chain links TRBV11-2 with TRBJ2-3; 9 bases are a match to TRBD2. This CDR3 has 17 residues. The germline V gene has CDR1 SGHAT and CDR2 FQNNGV. V lost 0 bases to trimming and J lost 1 base; unmatched junction nucleotides: 5. CDR3 sequence (DNA): TGTGCCAGCAGCTTAGATGTGCCTAGCGGGGGCACAGATACGCAGTATTTT. Amino acids: CASSLDVPSGGTDTQYF.

This clonotype was observed a few times. The chain uses TRBV14 and TRBJ2-1, with 10 nucleotides matching TRBD1. Per the germline V gene, CDR1 is SGHDN and CDR2 is FVKESK. This CDR3 region has 14 residues. Germline trimming cut 3 bases from V and 9 bases from J; bases unmatched to any gene: 5. CDR3 nucleotides: TGTGCCAGCAGCCACTGGACAGGGGGTGGTGAGCAGTTCTTC. Its protein is CASSHWTGGGEQFF.

This clonotype was counted many times. V usage is TRBV20-1 and J usage is TRBJ2-3; 12 bases map to TRBD2. This CDR3 contains 17 residues. Germline V lookup: CDR1 DFQATT, CDR2 SNEGSKA (reference sequence). Trimming cost V 5 bases and J 0 bases; bases outside gene matches: 9. The CDR3 protein is CSAGGKGTSGSTDTQYF. Written as DNA, the CDR3 is TGCAGTGCTGGGGGGAAAGGGACTAGCGGGAGCACAGATACGCAGTATTTT.

Only a few counts were recorded for this clonotype. V and J are TRBV6-2 or TRBV6-3 and TRBJ1-5; D unclear. CDR3 length: 16 residues. CDR1 is MNHEY and CDR2 is SVGEGT in the germline V gene. V lost 0 bases, J lost 7 bases, and 16 bases lay in between. The CDR3 sequence is CASSYSGPYYVQPQHF. CDR3 nucleotides: TGTGCCAGCAGTTACTCCGGGCCATATTATGTCCAGCCCCAGCATTTT.